This paragraph reports one T cell receptor (beta chain). These data are taken from a study of T cells in Graves' hyperthyroidism and ophthalmopathy. Study background: Blood from the periphery was taken at initial diagnosis, before any treatment.

Newly diagnosed patients aged 18 to 65 had hyperthyroidism of under 2 months' duration. Uncontrolled infection, other autoimmune disease, pregnancy or lactation disqualified patients from enrolment. The germline V gene has CDR1 KGHSH and CDR2 LQKENI. The V and J ends lost 1 base and 6 bases respectively, with 19 bases between them. This CDR3 contains 16 residues. Amplification targeted TCR beta CDR3 regions from RNA transcripts. The TCR CDR3 was amplified in a first-round RT-PCR using the HTBI primer set. A single record per CDR3 protein comes from TCRdb applying MiXCR to the multiplex PCR reads. Of approximately 380,000 distinct CDR3 sequences listed, about a fifth are singletons.

The source of this sequence is a woman aged 18 to 35 with Graves' hyperthyroidism. The rearrangement links TRBV18 to TRBJ2-7, with D possibly being TRBD1 (6 bases). The sequenced sample consisted of blood. In DNA form, the CDR3 reads TGTGCCAGCTCACCACTCGGACAGAACTCTCTACGCGAGCAGTACTTC. This translates into CASSPLGQNSLREQYF.